These 3 T cell receptor beta chains came from one sample sequenced in a study of regulatory T cells in long-lasting Graves disease. The time point is: newly diagnosed GD, antithyroid drugs for less than 3 months. RNA extracted from PBMCs served as the sequencing template. CDR3-region Arm-PCR and iRepertoire HTBI primers produced the TCR beta libraries. MiXCR, applied by TCRdb to the multiplex PCR reads, yields one record per CDR3 protein. The sample records 550,000 to 700,000 distinct CDR3 sequences, roughly 16% being singletons. These data were also reused for a study on T cells in Graves' hyperthyroidism and ophthalmopathy.

Sequenced material: peripheral blood mononuclear cells (PBMCs), taken at new diagnosis, from a patient treated with antithyroid drugs. These receptors were taken from a man younger than 30 with Graves disease.

The chain joins TRBV14 to TRBJ1-2; 8 nucleotides align to TRBD1. V lost 4 bases, J lost 4 bases, and 8 bases stayed unmatched. The length of the CDR3 is 15 residues. CDR1 and CDR2 (germline): SGHDN, FVKESK. CDR3 DNA: TGTGCCAGCAGCCTGGCCGGGACAGGACCCTATGGCTACACCTTC. As protein: CASSLAGTGPYGYTF.

In this sample, this clonotype turned up many times. V and J are TRBV7-9 and TRBJ2-7; TRBD1 aligns across 8 bases. The CDR3 is 14 amino acids. V shed 1 base and J 1 base; nucleotides not matched to a gene: 0. Germline V CDR1 and CDR2: SEHNR, FQNEAQ (reference sequence). In nucleotides, the CDR3 is TGTGCCAGCAGCTTAGGGACAGGGTCCTACGAGCAGTACTTC. Translation gives CASSLGTGSYEQYF.

To note about this clonotype: One base away lies a much larger clone, so this may be a sequencing read error. The chain employs TRBV20-1 and TRBJ2-1, with D maybe TRBD1 (5 bases). Germline V gene data show CDR1 as DFQATT and CDR2 as SNEGSKA (reference sequence). There are 14 residues in the CDR3. In nucleotides, the CDR3 is TGCAGTGCTGGAGATCTACAGGAGCTGGGTGAGCAGTTCTTC. As protein: CSAGDLQELGEQFF.